The 10 T cell receptor beta chains reported below all come from one sample, sequenced in a study of CD8 T cells in ankylosing spondylitis. No antigen is known for these receptors. Notes on the study in general: Blood of patients with ankylosing spondylitis appeared to be characterized by a TCR beta motif of several highly homologous variants.

Each CDR3 protein gets one entry after TCRdb re-called the 5' RACE reads with MiXCR. The sample consists of about 500,000 distinct CDR3 sequences, over 9.5% of them appearing once. Sequencing used blood, either unsorted or a sorted T cell fraction (not recorded which). All receptors derive from a male donor with ankylosing spondylitis.

V usage is TRBV4-1 and J usage is TRBJ2-1; 12 nucleotides match TRBD2. The V segment lost 3 bases and the J segment 7 bases; nucleotides outside the gene matches: 7. Per the germline V gene, CDR1 is MGHRA and CDR2 is YSYEKL. This CDR3 comprises 16 residues. CDR3 residues: CASSHLTSGGTNEQFF. As DNA, the CDR3 is TGCGCCAGCAGCCACCTAACTAGCGGGGGGACGAATGAGCAGTTCTTC.

This clonotype was seen a few times. The chain carries TRBV7-2 and TRBJ2-2; D is perhaps TRBD1 or TRBD2 (6 bases each). V was clipped by 7 bases and J by 0 bases, with 18 bases between them. This CDR3 region has 17 residues. Germline CDR1 and CDR2: SGHTA and FQGNSA. The CDR3, as DNA: TGTGCCAGCACCTCCCTAGGGGGGACTTCGAACACCGGGGAGCTGTTTTTT. Translated: CASTSLGGTSNTGELFF.

This chain connects TRBV10-2 to TRBJ2-3; unclear D gene. The germline CDR1 and CDR2 sequences are WSHSY and SAAADI. Trimming removed 6 bases at V and 4 bases at J, with 14 bases between. CDR3 length: 14 amino acids. The CDR3: CASRDPSSADTQYF. In DNA form, the CDR3 reads TGCGCCAGCAGAGACCCTTCGTCCGCAGATACGCAGTATTTT.

This clonotype was observed a handful of times. The chain is built from TRBV5-6 and TRBJ2-7; TRBD1 agrees at 7 bases. The CDR3 totals 14 residues. Trimming cost V 3 bases and J 0 bases; bases outside gene matches: 3. Looked up from germline, CDR1 is SGHDT and CDR2 is YYEEEE. The CDR3 nucleotides are TGTGCCAGCAGCTCGACAGGGAGCTCCTACGAGCAGTACTTC. This encodes CASSSTGSSYEQYF.

This clonotype was picked up a small number of times. The chain combines TRBV4-1 with TRBJ1-3; D uncertain. The CDR3 loop spans 16 amino acids. Trimming shortened V by 0 bases and J by 1 base, and 10 bases separated the two germline ends. CDR1 and CDR2 from the germline V gene are MGHRA and YSYEKL. CDR3 sequence: CASSQDGSASGNTIYF. The CDR3 coding sequence is TGCGCCAGCAGCCAAGACGGGTCGGCATCTGGAAACACCATATATTTT.

In its sample, this clonotype was seen a few times. The chain couples TRBV4-2 to TRBJ2-2; D is unclear. The germline gives CDR1 LGHNA, CDR2 YNFKEQ. CDR3 length: 14 amino acids. V was clipped by 7 bases and J by 6 bases, with 15 bases between them. The CDR3 DNA sequence: TGTGCCAGCACCAGGTCAAGCCTTGCCGGGGAGCTGTTTTTT. This sequence encodes CASTRSSLAGELFF.

V usage is TRBV12-3 or TRBV12-4 and J usage is TRBJ2-3; TRBD1 aligns across 9 bases. The V segment lost 6 bases and the J segment 9 bases; nucleotides outside the gene matches: 7. The CDR3 contains 13 residues. This CDR3 reads CASRRDREGTQYF. The CDR3 DNA follows: TGTGCCAGCAGGCGGGACAGGGAGGGCACGCAGTATTTT.

At least ten counts were recorded for this clonotype. The chain recombines TRBV7-9 with TRBJ2-1; TRBD2 agrees at 15 bases. J gave up 8 bases and V 5 bases, and 7 bases lay outside the gene matches. The germline gives CDR1 SEHNR, CDR2 FQNEAQ (reference sequence). This CDR3 has 16 amino acids. The CDR3 sequence: CASSPGTSGRIDEQFF. The DNA for the CDR3 is TGTGCCAGCAGCCCCGGGACTAGCGGGAGGATTGATGAGCAGTTCTTC.

This clonotype has a handful of counts. The chain recombines TRBV5-1 with TRBJ2-5; no firm D call. Per the germline V gene, CDR1 is SGHRS and CDR2 is YFSETQ. V lost 0 bases, J lost 5 bases, and 17 bases lay in between. CDR3 size: 16 residues. CDR3 bases: TGCGCCAGCAGCTTGGGGGGATCAGGCCCTCGGGAGACCCAGTACTTC. Translation: CASSLGGSGPRETQYF.

In this sample, this clonotype turned up many times. This chain connects TRBV7-9 to TRBJ2-4; weak D call: TRBD2 (5 bases). Germline lookup yields CDR1 SEHNR and CDR2 FQNEAQ (reference sequence). CDR3 length: 14 amino acids. Trimming shortened V by 2 bases and J by 6 bases, and 11 bases separated the two germline ends. The CDR3 coding sequence is TGTGCCAGCAGCTTACTGGACCGGGGAAACATTCAGTACTTC. It yields the protein CASSLLDRGNIQYF.